A selection of T cell receptor beta chains follows, all from one sample in a study of blood T cell repertoires in COVID-19. Produced via immunoSEQ multiplex PCR; TCRdb's table is partial and in-frame only. In the table there are 35,000 to 50,000 clones, 80% to 90% of which are singletons. The material sequenced was peripheral blood. These TCRs come from a man between 60 and 75 years old with active COVID-19. The CDR3 runs from the conserved cysteine through the conserved F or W.

TRBJ2-2 TRBV9 CASSPRGREGQWELFF
TRBJ2-5 TRBV24-1 CATSDSGEGKETQYF
TRBJ2-2 TRBV9 CASSVNVGTNTGELFF
TRBJ2-7 TRBV11-2 CASSLGRGETSSYEQYF
TRBJ1-1 TRBV19 CASRREGGTEAFF
TRBJ2-7 TRBV13 CASSLEQGEYEQYF
TRBJ2-5 TRBV6-1 CASSEGRVKETQYF
TRBJ1-4 TRBV7-9 CASSVVSGANEKLFF
TRBJ1-1 TRBV6-5 CASSYTGMNTEAFF
TRBJ2-7 TRBV13 CASSLGGRAYEQYF
TRBJ1-1 TRBV5-1 CASSYGGMNSEAFF